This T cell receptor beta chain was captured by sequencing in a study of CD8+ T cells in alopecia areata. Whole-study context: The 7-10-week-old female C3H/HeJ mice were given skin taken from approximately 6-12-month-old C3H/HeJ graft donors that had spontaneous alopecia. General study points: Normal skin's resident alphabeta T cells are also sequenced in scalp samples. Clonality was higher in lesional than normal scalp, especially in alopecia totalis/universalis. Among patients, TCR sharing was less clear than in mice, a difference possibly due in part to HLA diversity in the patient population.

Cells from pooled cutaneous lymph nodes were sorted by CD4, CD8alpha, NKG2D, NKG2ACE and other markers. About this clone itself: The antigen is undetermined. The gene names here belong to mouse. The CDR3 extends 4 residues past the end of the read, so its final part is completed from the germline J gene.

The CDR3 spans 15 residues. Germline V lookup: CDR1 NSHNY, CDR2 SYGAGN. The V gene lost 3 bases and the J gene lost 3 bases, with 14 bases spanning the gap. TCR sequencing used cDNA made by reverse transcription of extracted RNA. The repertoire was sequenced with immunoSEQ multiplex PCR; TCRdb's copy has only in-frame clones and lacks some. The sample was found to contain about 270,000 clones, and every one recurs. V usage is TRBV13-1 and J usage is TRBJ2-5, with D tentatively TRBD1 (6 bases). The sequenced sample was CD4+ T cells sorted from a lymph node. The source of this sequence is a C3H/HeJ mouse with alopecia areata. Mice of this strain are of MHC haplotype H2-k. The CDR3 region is CASSGGGTSQDTQYF. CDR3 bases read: TGTGCCAGCAGTGGGGGCGGGACAAGTCAAGAC.